This TCR beta chain emerged from a study of Graves' ophthalmopathy and Graves' hyperthyroidism. Study at large: Ahead of any treatment, peripheral blood was obtained at the initial diagnosis.

Points on this clonotype: Its antigen is undetermined. One end of the junction does not line up with germline, which may come from a read error.

RNA transcripts yielded amplified TCR beta CDR3 regions. Second-round multiplex PCR came after first-round RT-PCR with HTBI primers. TCRdb reprocessed the multiplex PCR reads with MiXCR, giving one entry per CDR3 protein. The data hold almost 750,000 distinct CDR3 sequences, with roughly two fifths observed a single time. Presentation of ophthalmopathy in the donors involved moderate-to-severe activity, CAS ≥3, NOSPECS ≥4 and a duration under 3 months. The diagnostic workup employed clinical symptoms, serum thyroxine, TRAb, thyroid ultrasound and orbital computed tomography. CDR1 and CDR2 (germline): ENHRY, SYGVKD. The CDR3 consists of 13 residues. Whole-study results and caveats: This model predicted ophthalmopathy progression (sensitivity around 71%, specificity 72% to 85%).

This receptor was identified in an adult man with Graves' ophthalmopathy. V usage is TRBV10-3 and J usage is TRBJ1-2; D remains unclear. Sample: peripheral blood. In nucleotides, the CDR3 is TGTGCCAGCAGTGATATGTTTGGAGACGGCTACACCTTC. It is translated as CASSDMFGDGYTF.